This T cell receptor (beta chain) stems from a study of control samples from healthy donors and cancer patients. Trimming removed 3 bases from V and 0 bases from J, with 20 bases in between. The CDR3 covers 18 residues. From germline, CDR1 is MNHNS and CDR2 SASEGT. The method was immunoSEQ multiplex PCR; TCRdb's version includes in-frame clones alone and lacks a portion of them. The sample lists 70,000 or so clones, roughly 84% occurring once. The sequencing input was blood. This clonotype was sampled from a man aged 50 to 59 in good health. J is TRBJ1-2 and V is TRBV6-1; perhaps TRBD1 as D (6 bases). The CDR3 region is CASSERGARALSNYGYTF. The CDR3 DNA sequence: TGTGCCAGCAGTGAGAGGGGGGCCAGGGCACTCTCTAACTATGGCTACACCTTC.